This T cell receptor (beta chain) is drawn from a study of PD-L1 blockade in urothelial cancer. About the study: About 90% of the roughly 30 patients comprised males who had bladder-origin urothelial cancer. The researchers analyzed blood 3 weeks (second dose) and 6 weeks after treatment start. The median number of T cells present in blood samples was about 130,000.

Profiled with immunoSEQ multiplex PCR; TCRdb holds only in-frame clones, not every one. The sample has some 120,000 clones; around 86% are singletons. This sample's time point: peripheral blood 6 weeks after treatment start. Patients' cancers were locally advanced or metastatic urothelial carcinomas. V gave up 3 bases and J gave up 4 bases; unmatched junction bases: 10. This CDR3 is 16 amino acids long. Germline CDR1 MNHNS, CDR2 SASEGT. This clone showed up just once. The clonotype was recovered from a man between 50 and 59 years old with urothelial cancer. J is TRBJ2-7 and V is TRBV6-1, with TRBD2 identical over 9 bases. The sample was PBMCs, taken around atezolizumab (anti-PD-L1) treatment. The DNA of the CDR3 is TGTGCCAGCAGTGAGAAGGTGGCGGGAGGGTATTACGAGCAGTACTTC. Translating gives CASSEKVAGGYYEQYF.